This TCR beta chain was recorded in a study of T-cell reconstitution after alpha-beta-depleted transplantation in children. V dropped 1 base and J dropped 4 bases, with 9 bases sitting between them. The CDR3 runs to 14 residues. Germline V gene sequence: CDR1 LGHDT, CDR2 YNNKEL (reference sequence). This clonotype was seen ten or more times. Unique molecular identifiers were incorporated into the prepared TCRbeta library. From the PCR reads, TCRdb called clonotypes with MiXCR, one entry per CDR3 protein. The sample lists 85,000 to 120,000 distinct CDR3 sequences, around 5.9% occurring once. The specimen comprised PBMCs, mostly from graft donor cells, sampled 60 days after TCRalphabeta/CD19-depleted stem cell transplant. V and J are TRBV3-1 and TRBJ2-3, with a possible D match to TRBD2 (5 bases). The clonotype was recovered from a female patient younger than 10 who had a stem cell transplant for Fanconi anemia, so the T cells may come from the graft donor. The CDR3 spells CASSQGGVADTQYF. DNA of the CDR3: TGTGCCAGCAGCCAAGGGGGAGTCGCAGATACGCAGTATTTT.